The T cell receptor (beta chain) under discussion was sequenced for a study of blood T cells in healthy people across ages. Findings of the study overall: The CMV status of each donor remained undetermined, and this could have confounded shifts in expanded clonotypes. Long-lived and aged donors differed, with more naive CD4+ cells and higher diversity in the long-lived. Because sorting was not performed, PBMCs prevented conclusive naive versus antigen-experienced comparison.

Each donor was a healthy Caucasian individual from Russia, aged roughly 6 to 100. The length of the CDR3 is 17 residues. CDR1 is SGHDT, CDR2 YYEEEE, per germline. V was cut by 1 base and J by 2 bases, with 16 bases left in between. Comment on this clonotype: The antigen is undetermined.

Together with a sample-barcoded 5' primer, a J-beta primer mix was included in a second PCR lasting about 7 to 12 cycles. MiXCR, applied by TCRdb to the 5' RACE reads, yields one record per CDR3 protein. Among over 1,300,000 distinct CDR3 sequences, roughly 64% were seen once, and the ten largest hold 5% to 7%. The sequence came from a young man in good health. The sample taken for sequencing was blood. The rearrangement links TRBV5-6 to TRBJ1-5; weak D call: TRBD1 (6 bases). This CDR3 is CASSLYREIYGNQPQHF. Written as DNA, the CDR3 is TGTGCCAGCAGCTTGTACAGGGAGATTTACGGCAATCAGCCCCAGCATTTT.